The 2 T cell receptor beta chains given below trace back to one sample, sequenced in a study of post-analysis software for immune sequencing data. Points from the study as a whole: Roughly five TRBV segments were more frequent in patients than controls; TRBV5-6, TRBV5-1 and TRBV20-1 belonged to this group.

Their cognate antigens are unknown. The TCR beta cDNA libraries carried unique molecular identifiers. From the PCR reads, TCRdb called clonotypes with MiXCR, one entry per CDR3 protein. The sample consists of approximately 350,000 distinct CDR3 sequences, approximately 33% of them appearing once. Sequencing was carried out using blood. The receptors here all came from a girl between 5 and 17 years old with multiple sclerosis.

This clonotype was picked up a small number of times. V and J are TRBV28 and TRBJ1-2; the D gene is possibly TRBD1 (5 bases). The CDR3 has 15 amino acids. Trimming shortened V by 1 base and J by 6 bases, and 15 bases separated the two germline ends. Germline CDR1 MDHEN, CDR2 SYDVKM. The CDR3 region is CASSLSATVDDGYTF. The CDR3 nucleotides read TGTGCCAGCAGTTTATCCGCGACAGTTGATGATGGCTACACCTTC.

As concerns this clonotype: Its ends do not fully match the called genes, so a read error is possible. The chain uses TRBV30 and TRBJ2-7; tentatively, D is TRBD1 (6 bases). The CDR3 extends over 13 amino acids. The V gene's germline CDR1 is GTSNPN and CDR2 SVGIG (reference sequence). CDR3 sequence reads: CARSQGLLEEQYF. The CDR3 bases are TGTGCCCGGAGCCAGGGGTTACTGGAAGAGCAGTACTTC. Full variable domain (outside the CDR3, taken from reference TRBV30 and TRBJ2-7): SQTIHQWPATLVQPVGSPLSLECTVEGTSNPNLYWYRQAAGRGLQLLFYSVGIGQISSEVPQNLSASRPQDRQFILSSKKLLLSDSGFYLCARSQGLLEEQYFGPGTRLTVT.